This record looks at one TCR beta chain sequence and its context. TCRdb's table, derived via immunoSEQ multiplex PCR, lists solely in-frame clones and lacks some. Found here are roughly 87,000 clones, about 91% of them singletons; the top ten hold approximately 0.42%. The CDR3 contains 13 residues. V was shortened by 0 bases and J by 4 bases, with 7 bases between the two germline ends. CDR1 is SGHTA, CDR2 FQGNSA, per germline. The data were obtained in a study of technical replicates of blood from a few donors. This rearrangement joins TRBV7-2 to TRBJ2-7; tentatively, D is TRBD2 (5 bases). Sequenced material: T cells isolated from PBMCs. This sequence originates from a human donor in good health. The CDR3 loop reads CASSLAPGYEQYF. In DNA form, the CDR3 reads TGTGCCAGCAGCTTAGCTCCGGGGTACGAGCAGTACTTC. Looking up the rest from reference TRBV7-2 and TRBJ2-7 gives the full variable domain: GAGVSQSPSNKVTEKGKDVELRCDPISGHTALYWYRQSLGQGLEFLIYFQGNSAPDKSGLPSDRFSAERTGGSVSTLTIQRTQQEDSAVYLCASSLAPGYEQYFGPGTRLTVT.